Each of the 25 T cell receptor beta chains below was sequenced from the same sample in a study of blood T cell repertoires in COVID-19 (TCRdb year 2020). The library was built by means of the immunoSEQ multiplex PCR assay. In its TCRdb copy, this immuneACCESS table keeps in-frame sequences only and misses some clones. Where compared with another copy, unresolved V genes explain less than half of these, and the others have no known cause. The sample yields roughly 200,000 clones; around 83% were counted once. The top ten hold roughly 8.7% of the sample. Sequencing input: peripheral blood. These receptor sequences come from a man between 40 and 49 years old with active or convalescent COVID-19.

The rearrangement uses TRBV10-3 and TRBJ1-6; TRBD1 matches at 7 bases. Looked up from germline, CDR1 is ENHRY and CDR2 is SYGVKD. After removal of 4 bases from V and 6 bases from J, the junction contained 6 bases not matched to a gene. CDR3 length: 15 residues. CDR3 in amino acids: CAISVDRALNSPLHF. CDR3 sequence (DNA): TGTGCCATCAGTGTAGACAGGGCCCTTAATTCACCCCTCCACTTT.

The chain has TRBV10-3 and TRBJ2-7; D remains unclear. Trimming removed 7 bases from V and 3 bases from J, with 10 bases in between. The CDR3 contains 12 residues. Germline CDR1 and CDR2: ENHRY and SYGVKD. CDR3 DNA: TGTGCCATCAACGACGCGGACTACGAGCAGTACTTC. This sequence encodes CAINDADYEQYF.

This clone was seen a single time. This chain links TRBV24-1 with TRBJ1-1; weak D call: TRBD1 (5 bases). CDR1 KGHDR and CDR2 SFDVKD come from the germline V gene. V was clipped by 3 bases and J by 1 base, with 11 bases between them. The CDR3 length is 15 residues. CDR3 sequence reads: CATSDPRGENTEAFF. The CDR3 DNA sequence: TGTGCCACCAGTGATCCTAGGGGCGAGAACACTGAAGCTTTCTTT.

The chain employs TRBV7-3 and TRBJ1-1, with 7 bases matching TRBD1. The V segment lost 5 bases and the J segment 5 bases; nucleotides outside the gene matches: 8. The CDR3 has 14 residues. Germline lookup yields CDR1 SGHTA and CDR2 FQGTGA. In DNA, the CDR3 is TGTGCCAGCAGCCTAAAGGCGGGACAGACTGAAGCTTTCTTT. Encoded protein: CASSLKAGQTEAFF.

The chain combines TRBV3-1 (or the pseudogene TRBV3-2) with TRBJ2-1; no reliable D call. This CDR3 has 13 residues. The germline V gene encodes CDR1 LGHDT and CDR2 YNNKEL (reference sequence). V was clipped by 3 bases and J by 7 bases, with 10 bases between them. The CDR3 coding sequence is TGTGCCAGCAGCCAGGCGGCCGGGAATGAGCAGTTCTTC. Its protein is CASSQAAGNEQFF.

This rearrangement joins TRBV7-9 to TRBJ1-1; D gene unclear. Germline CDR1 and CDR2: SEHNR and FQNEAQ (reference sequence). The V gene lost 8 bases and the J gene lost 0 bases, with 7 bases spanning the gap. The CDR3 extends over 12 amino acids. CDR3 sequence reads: CASRGMNTEAFF. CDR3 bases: TGTGCCAGCCGAGGCATGAACACTGAAGCTTTCTTT. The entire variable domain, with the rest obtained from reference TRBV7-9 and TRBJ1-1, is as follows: DTGVSQNPRHKITKRGQNVTFRCDPISEHNRLYWYRQTLGQGPEFLTYFQNEAQLEKSRLLSDRFSAERPKGSFSTLEIQRTEQGDSAMYLCASRGMNTEAFFGQGTRLTVV.

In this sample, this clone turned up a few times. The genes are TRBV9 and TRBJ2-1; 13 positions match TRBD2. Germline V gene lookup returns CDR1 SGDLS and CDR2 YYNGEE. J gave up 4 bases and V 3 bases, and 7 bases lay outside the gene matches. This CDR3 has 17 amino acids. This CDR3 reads CASSATTSGGKYNEQFF. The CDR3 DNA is TGTGCCAGCAGCGCTACGACTAGCGGGGGGAAATACAATGAGCAGTTCTTC. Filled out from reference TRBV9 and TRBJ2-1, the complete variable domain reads DSGVTQTPKHLITATGQRVTLRCSPRSGDLSVYWYQQSLDQGLQFLIQYYNGEERAKGNILERFSAQQFPDLHSELNLSSLELGDSALYFCASSATTSGGKYNEQFFGPGTRLTVL.

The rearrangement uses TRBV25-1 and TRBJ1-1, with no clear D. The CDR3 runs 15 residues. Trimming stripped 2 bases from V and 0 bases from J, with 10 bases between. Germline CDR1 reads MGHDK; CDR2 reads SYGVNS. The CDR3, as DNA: TGTGCCAGCAGTGAAACCGGGTTAATGAACACTGAAGCTTTCTTT. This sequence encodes CASSETGLMNTEAFF.

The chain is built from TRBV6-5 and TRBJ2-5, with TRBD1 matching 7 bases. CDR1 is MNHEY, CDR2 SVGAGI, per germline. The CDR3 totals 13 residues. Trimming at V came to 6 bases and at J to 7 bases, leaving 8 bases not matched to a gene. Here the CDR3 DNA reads TGTGCCAGCAGCCGCCCGGGACAGCCGACCCAGTACTTC. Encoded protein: CASSRPGQPTQYF.

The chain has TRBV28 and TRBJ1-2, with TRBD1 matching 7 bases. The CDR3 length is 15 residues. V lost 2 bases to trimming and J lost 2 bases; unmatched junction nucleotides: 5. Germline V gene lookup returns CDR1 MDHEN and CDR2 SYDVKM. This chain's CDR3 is CASSLVVTGNYGYTF. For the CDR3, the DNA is TGTGCCAGCAGTTTAGTAGTGACAGGGAACTATGGCTACACCTTC.

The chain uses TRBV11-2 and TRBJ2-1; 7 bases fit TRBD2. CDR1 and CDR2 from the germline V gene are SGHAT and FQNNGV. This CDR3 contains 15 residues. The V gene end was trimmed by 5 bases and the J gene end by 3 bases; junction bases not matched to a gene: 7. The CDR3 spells CASSGWAGDYNEQFF. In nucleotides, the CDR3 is TGTGCCAGCAGCGGGTGGGCGGGGGACTACAATGAGCAGTTCTTC.

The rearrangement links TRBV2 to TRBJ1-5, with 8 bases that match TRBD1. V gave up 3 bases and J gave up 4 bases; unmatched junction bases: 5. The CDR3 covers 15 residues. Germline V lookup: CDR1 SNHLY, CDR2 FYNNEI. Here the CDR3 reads CASSDSQGVNQPQHF. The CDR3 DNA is TGTGCCAGCAGTGATTCACAGGGGGTGAATCAGCCCCAGCATTTT.

Here the CDR3 DNA reads TGTGCCAGCAGCCCGGGGGGCGGGGGTGCAGAGACCCAGTACTTC. Its protein product is CASSPGGGGAETQYF. The V call is TRBV7-3, the J call TRBJ2-5, with D possibly TRBD2 on 7 matching bases. The CDR3 sequence is 15 residues long. Germline V gives CDR1 SGHTA, CDR2 FQGTGA. V was trimmed by 5 bases and J by 4 bases, leaving 17 bases between them. The full variable domain, its missing parts supplied by reference TRBV7-3 and TRBJ2-5, is GAGVSQTPSNKVTEKGKYVELRCDPISGHTALYWYRQSLGQGPEFLIYFQGTGAADDSGLPNDRFFAVRPEGSVSTLKIQRTERGDSAVYLCASSPGGGGAETQYFGPGTRLLVL.

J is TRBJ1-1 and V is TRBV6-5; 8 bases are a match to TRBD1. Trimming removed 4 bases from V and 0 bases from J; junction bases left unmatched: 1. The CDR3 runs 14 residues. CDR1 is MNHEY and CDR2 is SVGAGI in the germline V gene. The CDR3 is CASSWGQVNTEAFF. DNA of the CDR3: TGTGCCAGCAGTTGGGGACAGGTGAACACTGAAGCTTTCTTT.

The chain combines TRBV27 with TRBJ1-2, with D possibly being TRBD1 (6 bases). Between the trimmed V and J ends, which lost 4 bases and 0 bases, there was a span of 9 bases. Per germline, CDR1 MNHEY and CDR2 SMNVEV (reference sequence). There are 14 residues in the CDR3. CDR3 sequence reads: CASSSWDTNYGYTF. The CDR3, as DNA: TGTGCCAGCAGTTCTTGGGACACTAACTATGGCTACACCTTC.

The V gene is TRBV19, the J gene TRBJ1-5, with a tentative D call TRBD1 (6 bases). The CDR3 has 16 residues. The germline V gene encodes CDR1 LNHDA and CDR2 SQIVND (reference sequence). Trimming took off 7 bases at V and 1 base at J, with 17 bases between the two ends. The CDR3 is CASTLYWDTSNQPQHF. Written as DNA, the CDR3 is TGTGCCAGTACTCTCTATTGGGACACGAGCAATCAGCCCCAGCATTTT.

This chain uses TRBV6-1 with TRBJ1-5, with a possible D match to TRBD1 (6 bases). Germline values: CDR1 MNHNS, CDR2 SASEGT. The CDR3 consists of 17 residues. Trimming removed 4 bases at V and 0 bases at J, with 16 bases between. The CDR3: CASSGGQNPVSNQPQHF. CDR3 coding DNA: TGTGCCAGCAGTGGGGGACAAAACCCCGTTAGCAATCAGCCCCAGCATTTT.

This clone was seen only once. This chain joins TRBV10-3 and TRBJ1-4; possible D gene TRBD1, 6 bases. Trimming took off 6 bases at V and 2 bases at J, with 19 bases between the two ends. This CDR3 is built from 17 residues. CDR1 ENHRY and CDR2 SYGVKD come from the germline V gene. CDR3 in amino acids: CAISLHGMTGTNEKLFF. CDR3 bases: TGTGCCATCAGCTTACACGGTATGACAGGCACTAATGAAAAACTGTTTTTT.

CDR3 amino acids: CASSLTSGRTETQYF. In nucleotides, the CDR3 is TGCGCCAGCAGCCTGACTAGCGGGAGGACGGAGACCCAGTACTTC. The chain combines TRBV4-1 with TRBJ2-5; 13 nucleotides agree with TRBD2. This CDR3 contains 15 residues. The V segment lost 4 bases and the J segment 5 bases; nucleotides outside the gene matches: 4. Germline-derived CDR1 and CDR2 are MGHRA and YSYEKL.

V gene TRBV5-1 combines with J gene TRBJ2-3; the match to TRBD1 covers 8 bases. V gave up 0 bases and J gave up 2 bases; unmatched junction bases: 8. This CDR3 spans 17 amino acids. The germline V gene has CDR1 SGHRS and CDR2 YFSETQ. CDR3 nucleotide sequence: TGCGCCAGCAGCTTGGACGCGGACAGGGTCTACACAGATACGCAGTATTTT. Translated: CASSLDADRVYTDTQYF.

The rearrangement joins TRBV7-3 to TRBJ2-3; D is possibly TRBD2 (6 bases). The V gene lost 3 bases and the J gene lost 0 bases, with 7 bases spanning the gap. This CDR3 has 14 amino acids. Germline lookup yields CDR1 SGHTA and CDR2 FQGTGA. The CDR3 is CASSFGGSTDTQYF. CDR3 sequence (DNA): TGTGCCAGCAGCTTCGGGGGAAGCACAGATACGCAGTATTTT. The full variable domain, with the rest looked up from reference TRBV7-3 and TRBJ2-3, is GAGVSQTPSNKVTEKGKYVELRCDPISGHTALYWYRQSLGQGPEFLIYFQGTGAADDSGLPNDRFFAVRPEGSVSTLKIQRTERGDSAVYLCASSFGGSTDTQYFGPGTRLTVL.

CDR3 sequence: CASSLNPTSVKETQYF. The CDR3 DNA reads as TGTGCCAGCTCACTGAACCCCACTAGTGTCAAAGAGACCCAGTACTTC. The V and J genes are TRBV18 and TRBJ2-5, with D possibly TRBD2 on 5 matching bases. The germline V and J ends were trimmed by 4 bases and 3 bases, with 18 bases remaining between them. Germline assignment: CDR1 KGHSH and CDR2 LQKENI. The CDR3 contains 16 residues. The complete variable domain, with remaining parts taken from reference TRBV18 and TRBJ2-5, reads NAGVMQNPRHLVRRRGQEARLRCSPMKGHSHVYWYRQLPEEGLKFMVYLQKENIIDESGMPKERFSAEFPKEGPSILRIQQVVRGDSAAYFCASSLNPTSVKETQYFGPGTRLLVL.

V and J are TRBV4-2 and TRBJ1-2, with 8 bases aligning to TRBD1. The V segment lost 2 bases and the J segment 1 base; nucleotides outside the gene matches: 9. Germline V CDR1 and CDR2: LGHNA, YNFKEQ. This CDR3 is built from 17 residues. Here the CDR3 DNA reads TGTGCCAGCAGCCAATCCCCCGGGACAGGCATTAACTATGGCTACACCTTC. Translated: CASSQSPGTGINYGYTF.

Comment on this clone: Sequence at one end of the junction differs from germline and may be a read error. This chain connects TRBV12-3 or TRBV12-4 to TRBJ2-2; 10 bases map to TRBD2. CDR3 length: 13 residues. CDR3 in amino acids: CASSLAGGGELFF. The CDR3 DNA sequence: TGTGCCAGCAGCTTAGCGGGAGGAGGGGAGCTGTTTTTT.

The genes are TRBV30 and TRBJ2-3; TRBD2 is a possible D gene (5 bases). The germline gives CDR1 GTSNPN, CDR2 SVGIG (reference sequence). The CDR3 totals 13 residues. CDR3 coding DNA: TGTGCTATGAGTGAGGGTATGACAGATACGCAGTATTTT. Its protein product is CAMSEGMTDTQYF. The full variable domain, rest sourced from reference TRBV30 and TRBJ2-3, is SQTIHQWPATLVQPVGSPLSLECTVEGTSNPNLYWYRQAAGRGLQLLFYSVGIGQISSEVPQNLSASRPQDRQFILSSKKLLLSDSGFYLCAMSEGMTDTQYFGPGTRLTVL.